The 30 T cell receptor beta chains presented below share a single source sample, sequenced in a study of blood T cells in healthy people across ages. Then a second PCR, running about 6 to 12 cycles, was carried out with a sample-barcoded 5' primer and a J-beta primer mix. TCRdb fed the 5' RACE reads into MiXCR, producing one record per CDR3 protein. The sample has about 970,000 distinct CDR3 sequences; roughly 47% are singletons. Specimen: blood. The receptors here all came from an older woman in good health.

This clonotype appeared many times. The V gene is TRBV7-2, the J gene TRBJ2-7; the D gene is possibly TRBD2 (6 bases). CDR1 and CDR2 (germline): SGHTA, FQGNSA. Trimming left V 5 bases short and J 0 bases short, with 17 bases between. This CDR3 is 16 amino acids long. CDR3 sequence: CASSPPPRRDSYEQYF. DNA for the CDR3: TGTGCCAGCAGCCCGCCCCCCCGGCGGGACTCCTACGAGCAGTACTTC.

J is TRBJ2-5 and V is TRBV4-1, with a possible D match to TRBD1 (5 bases). Germline CDR1 and CDR2: MGHRA and YSYEKL. This CDR3 spans 15 amino acids. The V gene lost 4 bases and the J gene lost 2 bases, with 14 bases spanning the gap. CDR3 in DNA: TGCGCCAGCAGCCCCTTCCTGGGGCTACAAGAGACCCAGTACTTC. This codes for CASSPFLGLQETQYF.

This clonotype was seen only a few times. The chain is built from TRBV12-3 or TRBV12-4 and TRBJ2-3, with 7 nucleotides matching TRBD2. The CDR3 has 12 residues. V was pared by 5 bases and J by 9 bases, with 5 bases of the junction left unmatched. The CDR3 spells CASSISGLTQYF. CDR3 coding DNA: TGTGCCAGCAGTATTAGCGGGCTAACGCAGTATTTT.

This clonotype was counted once. The chain uses TRBV7-8 and TRBJ2-1, with D perhaps TRBD2 (6 bases). Between the trimmed V and J ends, which lost 1 base and 1 base, there was a span of 17 bases. The CDR3 has 18 amino acids. Germline V CDR1 and CDR2: SGHVS, FQNEAQ. This CDR3 is CASSLVLLARISYNEQFF. The CDR3 nucleotides read TGTGCCAGCAGCTTAGTATTGCTAGCGAGGATTTCCTACAATGAGCAGTTCTTC.

The gene calls are TRBV12-3 or TRBV12-4 and TRBJ2-1, with 9 bases aligning to TRBD2. Losses at the gene ends were 6 bases for V and 8 bases for J; bases not matched to a gene: 11. The CDR3 loop spans 15 amino acids. CDR3 in amino acids: CASSASSGRRDEQFF. In DNA, the CDR3 is TGTGCCAGCAGCGCTAGTAGCGGGAGAAGGGATGAGCAGTTCTTC.

The CDR3 DNA is TGCAGTGCTAGAGATGAAGGGGTTGAGCAGTTCTTC. This encodes CSARDEGVEQFF. V gene TRBV20-1 combines with J gene TRBJ2-1, with D possibly being TRBD1 (5 bases). The ends were cut back, 0 bases at V and 9 bases at J, with 9 bases in the middle. Germline CDR1 and CDR2: DFQATT and SNEGSKA (reference sequence). The CDR3 extends over 12 amino acids.

This clonotype was counted a single time. The rearrangement joins TRBV5-1 to TRBJ2-3; a weak D match, TRBD1 (5 bases). V was clipped by 4 bases and J by 3 bases, with 18 bases between them. CDR1 is SGHRS and CDR2 is YFSETQ in the germline V gene. This CDR3 is built from 16 residues. CDR3 nucleotide sequence: TGCGCCAGCAGCCCAACAAGGACAAGGTCTACAGATACGCAGTATTTT. Amino acid sequence: CASSPTRTRSTDTQYF.

Comments on this clonotype: A clone one base away is much larger, so this may be a read error. This chain links TRBV12-3 or TRBV12-4 with TRBJ2-1, with a tentative D call TRBD1 (5 bases). This CDR3 has 14 residues. Trimming left V 8 bases short and J 10 bases short, with 21 bases between. The chain's CDR3 is CASGSTAGAYEQFF. Here the CDR3 DNA reads TGTGCCAGCGGATCGACAGCCGGTGCCTACGAGCAGTTCTTC.

As regards this clonotype: At one of its ends the junction is not consistent with the germline gene, which may arise from a read error. V is TRBV18 and J is TRBJ1-1; no definite D call. There are 13 residues in the CDR3. Per germline, CDR1 KGHSH and CDR2 LQKENI. CDR3 bases: TGTGCCAACTCACCACAGAAGAACACTGAAGCTTTCTTT. This translates into CANSPQKNTEAFF.

This chain links TRBV20-1 with TRBJ2-5; D is perhaps TRBD1 (5 bases). The CDR3 is 16 residues long. Trimming pared 3 bases from V and 0 bases from J, leaving 17 bases between. Germline V gene lookup returns CDR1 DFQATT and CDR2 SNEGSKA (reference sequence). CDR3 sequence reads: CSASLPDSWYQETQYF. CDR3 DNA: TGCAGTGCTAGCTTGCCTGACAGTTGGTACCAAGAGACCCAGTACTTC.

This chain links TRBV27 with TRBJ2-7; D uncertain. This CDR3 has 15 residues. Looked up from germline, CDR1 is MNHEY and CDR2 is SMNVEV (reference sequence). V was pared by 3 bases and J by 0 bases, with 12 bases between. The CDR3 region has the DNA TGTGCCAGCAGTTTTCATGGTGAAAGCTCCTACGAGCAGTACTTC. As protein: CASSFHGESSYEQYF.

The table lists this clonotype with a few counts. The chain uses TRBV20-1 and TRBJ2-1, with 14 bases identical to TRBD2. The CDR3 sequence is 17 residues long. Germline V lookup: CDR1 DFQATT, CDR2 SNEGSKA (reference sequence). The V and J ends lost 4 bases and 5 bases, in that order; junction bases with no gene match: 10. The CDR3 DNA follows: TGCAGTGCTAATCGACTAGCGGGAGGGAGTATGGACAATGAGCAGTTCTTC. Translated, it gives CSANRLAGGSMDNEQFF.

Points on this clonotype: One junction end does not reproduce the germline sequence, and a read error may be involved. This sequence joins TRBV6-4 and TRBJ1-4; 9 bases line up with TRBD1. This CDR3 spans 18 amino acids. CDR1 and CDR2 from the germline V gene are MRHNA and SNTAGT. The chain's CDR3 is CASGDASTGGRSNEKLFF. In DNA form, the CDR3 reads TGTGCCAGCGGTGACGCCTCCACAGGGGGCCGTTCTAATGAAAAACTGTTTTTT.

This rearrangement joins TRBV30 to TRBJ2-7, with TRBD1 matching over 10 bases. Unmatched junction bases numbered 7, after V lost 3 bases and J lost 2 bases. Germline V gene lookup returns CDR1 GTSNPN and CDR2 SVGIG (reference sequence). This CDR3 is 15 amino acids long. CDR3 residues: CAWSGGTGAAYEQYF. The CDR3 DNA is TGTGCCTGGAGCGGCGGGACAGGGGCCGCCTACGAGCAGTACTTC.

This clonotype has just one count. V gene TRBV20-1 combines with J gene TRBJ2-7; 9 nucleotides align to TRBD2. Germline V gene sequence: CDR1 DFQATT, CDR2 SNEGSKA (reference sequence). The CDR3 sequence is 14 residues long. Trimming at V came to 5 bases and at J to 0 bases, leaving 5 bases not matched to a gene. The CDR3 DNA follows: TGCAGTGCTCCTAATAGCGGGAGCTCCTACGAGCAGTACTTC. It codes for CSAPNSGSSYEQYF.

The chain uses TRBV7-2 and TRBJ1-1; no clear D gene. Germline V CDR1 and CDR2: SGHTA, FQGNSA. This CDR3 comprises 14 residues. Trimming cost V 0 bases and J 8 bases, with 13 bases left between them. CDR3 coding DNA: TGTGCCAGCAGCTTAGCGCTGGCCGATGGGGAAGCTTTCTTT. It is translated as CASSLALADGEAFF.

This rearrangement joins TRBV4-1 to TRBJ2-5; D perhaps matches TRBD1 (7 bases). Matching the DNA end better, TRBJ2-7 makes the J call doubtful. Germline CDR1 MGHRA, CDR2 YSYEKL. The CDR3 has 14 amino acids. Here the CDR3 reads CASSGGSWGSEQYF. The CDR3 coding sequence is TGCGCCAGCTCAGGGGGGTCTTGGGGAAGCGAGCAGTACTTC.

This clonotype was seen a few times. This chain connects TRBV27 to TRBJ1-2; 7 bases map to TRBD1. The CDR3 is 12 amino acids. Germline V gene lookup returns CDR1 MNHEY and CDR2 SMNVEV (reference sequence). The V gene end was trimmed by 3 bases and the J gene end by 8 bases; junction bases not matched to a gene: 3. The CDR3 loop is CASSFGGGGYTF. The DNA for the CDR3 is TGTGCCAGCAGTTTTGGAGGGGGCGGCTACACCTTC.

The chain combines TRBV20-1 with TRBJ2-3, with D perhaps matching TRBD2 (6 bases). Germline assignment: CDR1 DFQATT and CDR2 SNEGSKA (reference sequence). The CDR3 sequence is 11 residues long. V was shortened by 7 bases and J by 5 bases, with 10 bases between the two germline ends. Here the CDR3 DNA reads TGCAGTGTGCCGCGGGGAGATACGCAGTATTTT. Encoded protein: CSVPRGDTQYF.

This clonotype showed up just a few times. The V and J genes are TRBV5-1 and TRBJ2-1; 11 nucleotides align to TRBD2. The J segment lost 7 bases and the V segment lost 4 bases, leaving 10 bases of the junction unmatched. CDR3 length: 16 residues. The germline gives CDR1 SGHRS, CDR2 YFSETQ. This CDR3 reads CASSQTTSGEVNEQFF. The CDR3 nucleotides read TGCGCCAGCAGCCAGACGACTAGCGGGGAAGTGAATGAGCAGTTCTTC.

This sequence joins TRBV10-3 and TRBJ2-7; tentative D call: TRBD1 (5 bases). Trimming stripped 5 bases from V and 2 bases from J, with 13 bases between. Germline V CDR1 and CDR2: ENHRY, SYGVKD. CDR3 size: 14 residues. The CDR3 region is CAISLTGHTYEQYF. The CDR3 DNA is TGTGCCATCAGTTTAACAGGACACACCTACGAGCAGTACTTC.

As for this clonotype: One end of the junction varies from germline; a read error may be responsible. The chain employs TRBV27 and TRBJ2-1; 12 bases match TRBD2. Per the germline V gene, CDR1 is MNHEY and CDR2 is SMNVEV (reference sequence). This CDR3 contains 19 residues. Here the CDR3 reads CASSLTGTSGPFSYDEQFF. The CDR3 DNA is TGTGCCAGCAGTTTAACCGGGACTAGCGGGCCCTTTTCCTACGATGAGCAGTTCTTC.

This clonotype appeared a few times. V and J are TRBV20-1 and TRBJ2-7; 8 bases align to TRBD1. V was clipped by 2 bases and J by 3 bases; unmatched bases: 6. The germline CDR1 and CDR2 sequences are DFQATT and SNEGSKA (reference sequence). This CDR3 is built from 14 residues. CDR3 residues: CSARRQGAGYEQYF. CDR3 sequence (DNA): TGCAGTGCTAGACGGCAGGGGGCAGGCTACGAGCAGTACTTC.

The genes are TRBV29-1 and TRBJ2-3; 7 bases agree with TRBD2. There are 15 residues in the CDR3. J lost 1 base, V lost 6 bases, and 10 bases had no gene match. Germline CDR1 reads SQVTM; CDR2 reads ANQGSEA. CDR3 sequence (DNA): TGCAGCGTGGCAGTAGCGGGTAGAGGCACAGATACGCAGTATTTT. As protein: CSVAVAGRGTDTQYF.

The genes are TRBV2 and TRBJ1-2; D may be TRBD1 (5 bases). Germline V gene sequence: CDR1 SNHLY, CDR2 FYNNEI. The CDR3 is 14 residues long. The V and J ends lost 6 bases and 5 bases respectively, with 16 bases between them. The CDR3 protein is CASRTGTAVYGYTF. CDR3 DNA sequence: TGTGCCAGCAGAACCGGGACGGCGGTTTATGGCTACACCTTC.

This clonotype has a single count. The genes are TRBV15 and TRBJ2-6; 7 bases align to TRBD1. Trimming cost V 8 bases and J 10 bases; bases outside gene matches: 14. The CDR3 has 15 residues. Germline V gene sequence: CDR1 LNHNV, CDR2 YYDKDF (reference sequence). The CDR3 loop reads CATGGRTGRWNVLTF. As DNA, the CDR3 is TGTGCCACCGGAGGCAGGACAGGACGATGGAACGTCCTGACTTTC.

This clonotype was found a few times. This chain uses TRBV29-1 with TRBJ2-1; TRBD2 matches at 11 bases. Germline CDR1 reads SQVTM; CDR2 reads ANQGSEA. The V gene end was trimmed by 4 bases and the J gene end by 4 bases; junction bases not matched to a gene: 6. This CDR3 has 15 amino acids. The CDR3, as DNA: TGCAGCGTTGTACGGCTAGCGGGAGGATACAATGAGCAGTTCTTC. This translates into CSVVRLAGGYNEQFF.

This clonotype appeared a few times. The chain couples TRBV6-2 or TRBV6-3 to TRBJ2-1; D tentatively fits TRBD1 or TRBD2 (5 bases each). CDR3 size: 14 residues. CDR1 MNHEY and CDR2 SVGEGT come from the germline V gene. V lost 6 bases and J 6 bases, leaving 15 bases between the germline ends. This CDR3 is CASSLGAKGNEQFF. CDR3 nucleotides: TGTGCCAGCAGCCTCGGGGCTAAAGGCAATGAGCAGTTCTTC.

This clonotype was seen at least ten times. The chain links TRBV4-1 to TRBJ2-7; 7 nucleotides line up with TRBD1. The junction had 11 bases not matched to a gene; V was cut back by 4 bases and J by 5 bases. The CDR3 extends over 15 amino acids. Germline V lookup: CDR1 MGHRA, CDR2 YSYEKL. The CDR3 loop reads CASSRADDQGDEQYF. Written as DNA, the CDR3 is TGCGCCAGCAGCCGAGCAGACGACCAGGGGGACGAGCAGTACTTC.

The chain carries TRBV5-8 and TRBJ2-3; perhaps TRBD2 as D (6 bases). Per germline, CDR1 SGHTS and CDR2 YDEGEE. The V gene lost 4 bases and the J gene lost 0 bases, with 15 bases spanning the gap. The CDR3 is 16 amino acids. CDR3 region: CASSAGTEPSTDTQYF. The CDR3 DNA reads TGTGCCAGCAGCGCGGGGACCGAACCTAGCACAGATACGCAGTATTTT. Full variable domain (outside the CDR3, taken from reference TRBV5-8 and TRBJ2-3): EAGVTQSPTHLIKTRGQQATLRCSPISGHTSVYWYQQALGLGLQFLLWYDEGEERNRGNFPPRFSGRQFPNYSSELNVNALELEDSALYLCASSAGTEPSTDTQYFGPGTRLTVL.